Below are 29 T cell receptor beta chains sequenced from a single sample in a study of early T cells in non-severe SARS-CoV-2 infection. TCRdb used MiXCR to reprocess the 5' RACE reads, holding one entry per CDR3 protein. The sample consists of about 48,000 distinct CDR3 sequences, around 9.5% of them appearing once. Input material: whole blood. All receptors derive from an adult who was a healthcare worker with PCR-confirmed SARS-CoV-2 infection or an uninfected control (not recorded which).

The chain couples TRBV11-2 to TRBJ2-3; D is possibly TRBD2 (6 bases). V was shortened by 1 base and J by 2 bases, with 13 bases between the two germline ends. This CDR3 region has 16 residues. The germline V gene has CDR1 SGHAT and CDR2 FQNNGV. The CDR3 DNA follows: TGTGCCAGCAGCTTAGGTCGGGAGAGATACACAGATACGCAGTATTTT. This sequence encodes CASSLGRERYTDTQYF.

This clonotype came up many times. The CDR3 DNA sequence: TGTGCCAGCAGCTTTGAAGTTGACAATGAGCAGTTCTTC. This gives the protein CASSFEVDNEQFF. This chain connects TRBV7-6 to TRBJ2-1; D remains unclear. The CDR3 contains 13 residues. Deletions cut 3 bases from V and 5 bases from J, with 8 bases between. Germline V gene data show CDR1 as SGHVS and CDR2 as FNYEAQ.

This clonotype was seen a handful of times. This rearrangement joins TRBV24-1 to TRBJ2-3, with D possibly TRBD2 on 5 matching bases. Trimming stripped 0 bases from V and 6 bases from J, with 12 bases between. Germline assignment: CDR1 KGHDR and CDR2 SFDVKD. This CDR3 is 15 amino acids long. The CDR3 spells CATSDLQIGVDTQYF. The DNA of the CDR3 is TGTGCCACCAGTGATTTGCAAATCGGGGTTGATACGCAGTATTTT.

There are many counts of this clonotype. The chain recombines TRBV29-1 with TRBJ2-3; TRBD1 is a possible D gene (5 bases). Germline lookup yields CDR1 SQVTM and CDR2 ANQGSEA. With 7 bases removed from V and 2 bases from J, the gap between germline ends came to 19 bases. The CDR3 has 15 residues. CDR3 nucleotide sequence: TGCAGCGCCGACCCCGGAGACAGACCCACAGATACGCAGTATTTT. It yields the protein CSADPGDRPTDTQYF.

This clonotype has at least ten counts. The chain recombines TRBV20-1 with TRBJ2-1; 8 positions agree with TRBD1. Losses at the gene ends were 2 bases for V and 7 bases for J; bases not matched to a gene: 4. CDR3 size: 13 residues. Germline CDR1 DFQATT, CDR2 SNEGSKA (reference sequence). CDR3 DNA: TGCAGTGCTAGACAAACAGGGGGGAATGAGCAGTTCTTC. Encoded protein: CSARQTGGNEQFF.

In its sample, this clonotype was seen once. A much larger clone is a single base away; this may be a read error. The rearrangement joins TRBV7-2 to TRBJ2-1; TRBD2 matches at 7 bases. Germline assignment: CDR1 SGHTA and CDR2 FQGNSA. Trimming took 4 bases from V and 9 from J; bases not matched to a gene: 12. The CDR3 is 15 amino acids. CDR3 nucleotides: TGTGCCAGCAGCTCAAGCGGGACTACCCACAGTGAGCAGTTCTTC. Amino acids: CASSSSGTTHSEQFF.

This clonotype was counted at least ten times. This chain joins TRBV3-1 and TRBJ2-7, with D tentatively TRBD2 (6 bases). The V gene's germline CDR1 is LGHDT and CDR2 YNNKEL (reference sequence). V was shortened by 2 bases and J by 7 bases, with 24 bases between the two germline ends. This CDR3 contains 17 residues. CDR3 bases: TGTGCCAGCAGCCAAAATCCTCCGGGGACTGATTGGGGAGAGCAGTACTTC. Amino acids: CASSQNPPGTDWGEQYF.

In the case of this clonotype: A read error is possible here, since a much larger clone lies one base away. The CDR3 nucleotides read TGCAGCATTGAAGACAGGGGGTACGAGCAGTACTTC. This encodes CSIEDRGYEQYF. V is TRBV29-1 and J is TRBJ2-7, with 9 bases matching TRBD1. CDR1 and CDR2 from the germline V gene are SQVTM and ANQGSEA. CDR3 size: 12 residues.

This clonotype was counted ten times or more. This chain joins TRBV19 and TRBJ2-2; D is perhaps TRBD2 (5 bases). Trimming pared 0 bases from V and 4 bases from J, leaving 15 bases between. Per the germline V gene, CDR1 is LNHDA and CDR2 is SQIVND (reference sequence). The length of the CDR3 is 17 residues. CDR3 sequence: CASSIDGAPGGTGELFF. Written as DNA, the CDR3 is TGTGCCAGTAGTATAGATGGAGCGCCCGGAGGCACCGGGGAGCTGTTTTTT. Combining the CDR3 with reference TRBV19 and TRBJ2-2 gives the whole variable domain DGGITQSPKYLFRKEGQNVTLSCEQNLNHDAMYWYRQDPGQGLRLIYYSQIVNDFQKGDIAEGYSVSREKKESFPLTVTSAQKNPTAFYLCASSIDGAPGGTGELFFGEGSRLTVL.

J is TRBJ1-6 and V is TRBV20-1; 7 nucleotides match TRBD1. Germline CDR1 reads DFQATT; CDR2 reads SNEGSKA (reference sequence). J was trimmed by 3 bases and V by 5 bases; bases with no gene match: 4. This CDR3 has 14 residues. CDR3: CSAHGQDYNSPLHF. CDR3 nucleotide sequence: TGCAGTGCTCACGGACAGGACTATAATTCACCCCTCCACTTT.

This clonotype was observed many times. The chain uses TRBV6-2 or TRBV6-3 and TRBJ2-1, with D perhaps being TRBD1 or TRBD2 (5 bases each). The CDR3 has 14 amino acids. The ends were cut back, 8 bases at V and 0 bases at J, with 11 bases in the middle. Germline values: CDR1 MNHEY, CDR2 SVGEGT. CDR3 sequence (DNA): TGTGCCAGCCATAGGGGAGACTCCTACAATGAGCAGTTCTTC. Amino acid sequence: CASHRGDSYNEQFF.

This clonotype was seen a handful of times. This chain connects TRBV29-1 to TRBJ1-2, with 9 bases aligning to TRBD1. The CDR3 consists of 15 residues. Germline trimming cut 6 bases from V and 4 bases from J; bases unmatched to any gene: 12. CDR1 is SQVTM, CDR2 ANQGSEA, per germline. CDR3 sequence (DNA): TGCAGCGTACCAAGTACGGGACAGGGAAGCTATGGCTACACCTTC. Amino acids: CSVPSTGQGSYGYTF.

This clonotype was observed many times. The V gene is TRBV2, the J gene TRBJ1-5; TRBD1 aligns across 10 bases. Germline V lookup: CDR1 SNHLY, CDR2 FYNNEI. Losses at the gene ends were 6 bases for V and 5 bases for J; bases not matched to a gene: 4. There are 14 residues in the CDR3. The CDR3 is CASSRDRGYQPQHF. In nucleotides, the CDR3 is TGTGCCAGCAGCCGGGACAGGGGTTATCAGCCCCAGCATTTT.

This clonotype was found many times. The chain recombines TRBV30 with TRBJ1-1; 7 positions agree with TRBD1. This CDR3 has 13 residues. Trimming cost V 0 bases and J 6 bases; bases outside gene matches: 4. Germline assignment: CDR1 GTSNPN and CDR2 SVGIG (reference sequence). For the CDR3, the DNA is TGTGCCTGGAGTGTAGGGGGGACAGCTGAAGCTTTCTTT. The encoded protein is CAWSVGGTAEAFF.

This clonotype was seen at least ten times. J is TRBJ2-5 and V is TRBV19; perhaps TRBD2 as D (5 bases). Germline V CDR1 and CDR2: LNHDA, SQIVND (reference sequence). CDR3 length: 13 residues. The V end lost 5 bases, the J end lost 1 base, and 8 bases lay between the germline ends. The CDR3 here is CASSSDFQETQYF. DNA of the CDR3: TGTGCCAGTAGTTCGGACTTCCAAGAGACCCAGTACTTC. Filled out from reference TRBV19 and TRBJ2-5, the complete variable domain reads DGGITQSPKYLFRKEGQNVTLSCEQNLNHDAMYWYRQDPGQGLRLIYYSQIVNDFQKGDIAEGYSVSREKKESFPLTVTSAQKNPTAFYLCASSSDFQETQYFGPGTRLLVL.

This clonotype was detected a few times. The gene calls are TRBV6-5 and TRBJ2-1; 8 nucleotides agree with TRBD1. Germline CDR1 MNHEY, CDR2 SVGAGI. CDR3 length equals 15 residues. Unmatched junction bases numbered 4, after V lost 2 bases and J lost 4 bases. CDR3 coding DNA: TGTGCCAGCAGTTACGAAGGACAGGGATACAATGAGCAGTTCTTC. Its translation: CASSYEGQGYNEQFF.

This clonotype was observed at least ten times. This sequence joins TRBV24-1 and TRBJ1-1, with D unclear. Per the germline V gene, CDR1 is KGHDR and CDR2 is SFDVKD. Between the trimmed V and J ends, which lost 3 bases and 3 bases, there was a span of 7 bases. This CDR3 comprises 13 residues. CDR3 DNA sequence: TGTGCCACCAGTGATCGACACGACACTGAAGCTTTCTTT. This sequence encodes CATSDRHDTEAFF.

This clonotype showed up many times. The chain joins TRBV5-6 to TRBJ2-7; the match to TRBD1 covers 7 bases. This CDR3 is 15 amino acids long. Germline V lookup: CDR1 SGHDT, CDR2 YYEEEE. Trimming at V came to 3 bases and at J to 1 base, leaving 7 bases not matched to a gene. The CDR3: CASSSLYRGSYEQYF. Written as DNA, the CDR3 is TGTGCCAGCAGCTCTCTATACAGGGGATCCTACGAGCAGTACTTC.

This clonotype has just a few counts. The gene calls are TRBV5-1 and TRBJ2-7; 11 bases map to TRBD1. CDR1 SGHRS and CDR2 YFSETQ come from the germline V gene. The CDR3 loop spans 14 amino acids. V shed 2 bases, J shed 6 bases, and the junction held 4 bases outside the gene matches. CDR3 nucleotides: TGCGCCAGCAGCTTTGCAGGACAGGGGGCCGAGCAGTACTTC. Its translation: CASSFAGQGAEQYF. Filled out from reference TRBV5-1 and TRBJ2-7, the complete variable domain reads KAGVTQTPRYLIKTRGQQVTLSCSPISGHRSVSWYQQTPGQGLQFLFEYFSETQRNKGNFPGRFSGRQFSNSRSEMNVSTLELGDSALYLCASSFAGQGAEQYFGPGTRLTVT.

This clonotype was seen at least ten times. V is TRBV7-9 and J is TRBJ2-2, with D possibly TRBD2 on 5 matching bases. V shed 1 base and J shed 0 bases, with 6 bases lying between them. The CDR3 covers 15 residues. In germline, CDR1 is SEHNR, CDR2 FQNEAQ (reference sequence). In DNA, the CDR3 is TGTGCCAGCAGCTTAGGAGCGGCGAACACCGGGGAGCTGTTTTTT. Translating it yields CASSLGAANTGELFF.

The rearrangement uses TRBV7-6 and TRBJ2-1; D is possibly TRBD1 or TRBD2 (5 bases each). This CDR3 contains 16 residues. Germline V lookup: CDR1 SGHVS, CDR2 FNYEAQ. V dropped 7 bases and J dropped 4 bases, with 20 bases sitting between them. In DNA, the CDR3 is TGTGCCAGCACCCTGGGGCCGGGGTCGGGGTACAATGAGCAGTTCTTC. Translating it yields CASTLGPGSGYNEQFF.

This clonotype was observed a few times. The rearrangement uses TRBV30 and TRBJ1-4, with 9 nucleotides matching TRBD1. The CDR3 is 13 amino acids. Germline loops: CDR1 GTSNPN, CDR2 SVGIG (reference sequence). The V and J ends lost 6 bases and 8 bases, in that order; junction bases with no gene match: 7. As DNA, the CDR3 is TGTGCCTGTTCCACAGGGGGCGCAGAAAAACTGTTTTTT. Translation: CACSTGGAEKLFF.

This clonotype came up many times. The CDR3: CASTRTGENIQYF. CDR3 nucleotides: TGTGCCAGTACTCGGACAGGGGAAAACATTCAGTACTTC. This sequence joins TRBV19 and TRBJ2-4; 9 positions agree with TRBD1. CDR3 size: 13 residues. V dropped 7 bases and J dropped 5; count of bases not matched to a gene: 3. In germline, CDR1 is LNHDA, CDR2 SQIVND (reference sequence).

This clonotype was counted only a few times. The rearrangement uses TRBV5-1 and TRBJ2-1; the match to TRBD1 covers 7 bases. Germline lookup yields CDR1 SGHRS and CDR2 YFSETQ. The CDR3 sequence is 15 residues long. Germline trimming cut 0 bases from V and 2 bases from J; bases unmatched to any gene: 2. The CDR3 spells CASSLVQGAYNEQFF. The CDR3 DNA is TGCGCCAGCAGCTTGGTCCAGGGGGCCTACAATGAGCAGTTCTTC.

This clonotype has a count of ten or more. Here the CDR3 reads CATSREDRGTSPLHF. The CDR3 region has the DNA TGTGCCACCAGCAGAGAAGACAGGGGGACTTCACCCCTCCACTTT. The chain uses TRBV15 and TRBJ1-6; TRBD1 matches 9 bases. J gave up 9 bases and V 0 bases, and 3 bases lay outside the gene matches. This CDR3 spans 15 amino acids. Germline CDR1 is LNHNV and CDR2 is YYDKDF (reference sequence). The whole variable domain, filled in from reference TRBV15 and TRBJ1-6, reads DAMVIQNPRYQVTQFGKPVTLSCSQTLNHNVMYWYQQKSSQAPKLLFHYYDKDFNNEADTPDNFQSRRPNTSFCFLDIRSPGLGDTAMYLCATSREDRGTSPLHFGNGTRLTVT.

This clonotype has more than one count but fewer than ten. The chain uses TRBV7-9 and TRBJ2-3; 9 bases map to TRBD1. V trimming: 4 bases; J trimming: 5 bases; junction bases outside the gene matches: 19. Germline V gene lookup returns CDR1 SEHNR and CDR2 FQNEAQ (reference sequence). There are 19 residues in the CDR3. CDR3 sequence reads: CASSSTPGHGQGIGDTQYF. DNA of the CDR3: TGTGCCAGCAGCTCCACTCCTGGCCATGGACAGGGGATTGGAGATACGCAGTATTTT.

In its sample, this clonotype was seen a few times. The chain carries TRBV4-1 and TRBJ2-6; maybe TRBD1 (5 bases). This CDR3 region has 16 residues. The V end was cut by 1 base, the J end by 4 bases, with 11 bases between. Germline V CDR1 and CDR2: MGHRA, YSYEKL. CDR3 nucleotides: TGCGCCAGCAGCCAAGTATCAGGGCCCGGGGCCAACGTCCTGACTTTC. Translated: CASSQVSGPGANVLTF.

V gene TRBV19 combines with J gene TRBJ2-1; no firm D call. Trimming left V 3 bases short and J 5 bases short, with 5 bases between. This CDR3 spans 12 amino acids. Germline lookup yields CDR1 LNHDA and CDR2 SQIVND (reference sequence). The CDR3 DNA reads as TGTGCCAGTAGTATGCCCAACAATGAGCAGTTCTTC. Translated, it gives CASSMPNNEQFF.

This clonotype was counted a few times. The chain joins TRBV3-1 to TRBJ1-2; D is perhaps TRBD1 (5 bases). The CDR3 covers 15 residues. The V and J ends lost 0 bases and 4 bases respectively, with 12 bases between them. Germline CDR1 reads LGHDT; CDR2 reads YNNKEL (reference sequence). The CDR3 loop reads CASSQDSGVGYGYTF. For the CDR3, the DNA is TGTGCCAGCAGCCAAGATTCGGGGGTCGGCTATGGCTACACCTTC. The complete variable domain, with remaining parts taken from reference TRBV3-1 and TRBJ1-2, reads DTAVSQTPKYLVTQMGNDKSIKCEQNLGHDTMYWYKQDSKKFLKIMFSYNNKELIINETVPNRFSPKSPDKAHLNLHINSLELGDSAVYFCASSQDSGVGYGYTFGSGTRLTVV.